The text below deals with one T cell receptor (beta chain). Its specificity is unknown. This sample was included in a study of cytomegalovirus exposure and HLA in healthy donors. This CDR3 is 15 amino acids long. The germline CDR1 and CDR2 sequences are LNHDA and SQIVND (reference sequence). The ends lost 10 bases at V and 0 bases at J; junction bases unmatched: 7. 60 Vbeta and 13 Jbeta primers were used in PCR. Clones were read by immunoSEQ multiplex PCR, and TCRdb kept only the in-frame ones, dropping some. The data show 120,000 or so clones, about 84% seen once. General observations from the study: A later analysis reported that several of the most significant clusters appeared to be linked to common viral pathogens, among them Epstein-Barr virus. A classifier reportedly called cytomegalovirus status with high sensitivity and specificity. The majority of TCR sequences were rare, yet some public TCRs appeared in many donors.

The chain recombines TRBV19 with TRBJ1-5, with 9 bases aligning to TRBD1. This clonotype was obtained from a man between 18 and 35 years old in good health and CMV-seropositive. The sequenced material came from PBMCs. The CDR3 is CATKQGAYSNQPQHF. For the CDR3, the DNA is TGTGCCACCAAACAGGGGGCCTATAGCAATCAGCCCCAGCATTTT.